The T cell receptor (beta chain) under discussion was sequenced for a study of response to subunit inactivated influenza vaccine. Whole-study findings and limits: The authors suggested that few new T cells are recruited per seasonal influenza vaccination.

As regards this clonotype: Its antigen is unidentified. A read error may account for a junction end that differs from germline.

TCRdb used MiXCR to reprocess the RT-PCR reads, holding one entry per CDR3 protein. The sample includes 550,000 to 800,000 distinct CDR3 sequences, around 13% of them seen just once. Germline V gene lookup returns CDR1 SQVTM and CDR2 ANQGSEA. This CDR3 comprises 16 residues. This receptor was obtained from a man aged 50-60 years who received an inactivated influenza vaccine. V is TRBV29-1 and J is TRBJ2-5; unclear D gene. The sequenced sample was PBMCs from blood, obtained approximately 15 days before vaccination. The CDR3 is CSVGAFPYYDQATQYF. The CDR3 DNA sequence: TGCAGCGTTGGGGCCTTTCCCTACTACGACCAAGCGACCCAGTACTTC. Full variable domain (missing parts from reference TRBV29-1 and TRBJ2-5): SAVISQKPSRDICQRGTSLTIQCQVDSQVTMMFWYRQQPGQSLTLIATANQGSEATYESGFVIDKFPISRPNLTFSTLTVSNMSPEDSSIYLCSVGAFPYYDQATQYFGPGTRLLVL.